This TCR beta chain was captured in a study of cytomegalovirus exposure and HLA in healthy donors. At the level of the study: Falling in the Caucasian-associated ancestry cluster were about four fifths of 350 to 400 genotyped donors.

Details on this clone: An end of the junction differs from the germline gene, which may be a read error.

The PCR had 60 Vbeta and 13 Jbeta primers. Using immunoSEQ multiplex PCR, the repertoire was profiled, and TCRdb retains in-frame clones only, with some absent. The data show under 300,000 clones, roughly two thirds seen once. The donors comprised healthy bone marrow donors. The CDR3 totals 15 residues. Germline CDR1 SGHAT, CDR2 FQNNGV. The TCR sequence derives from a female donor in good health and CMV-seronegative. Specimen: PBMCs. The V call is TRBV11-2, the J call TRBJ2-7, with 9 nucleotides matching TRBD1. The DNA for the CDR3 is TGTGCCAGCGGCTTAAGGGACAGGGCCTCCTACGAGCAGTACTTC. This codes for CASGLRDRASYEQYF.